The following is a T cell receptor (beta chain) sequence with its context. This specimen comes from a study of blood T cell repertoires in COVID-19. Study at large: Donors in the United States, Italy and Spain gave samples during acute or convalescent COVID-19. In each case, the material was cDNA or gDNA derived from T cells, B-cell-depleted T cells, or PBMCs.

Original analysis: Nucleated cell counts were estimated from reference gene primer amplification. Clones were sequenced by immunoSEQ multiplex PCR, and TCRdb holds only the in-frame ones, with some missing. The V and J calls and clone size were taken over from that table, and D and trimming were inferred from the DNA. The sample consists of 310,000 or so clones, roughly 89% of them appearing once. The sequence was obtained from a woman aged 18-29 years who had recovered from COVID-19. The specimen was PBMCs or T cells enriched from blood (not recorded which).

The CDR3 spells CASSQRYGYGYTF. In DNA, the CDR3 is TGCGCCAGCAGCCAGAGGTACGGCTATGGCTACACCTTC. V usage is TRBV5-1 and J usage is TRBJ1-2; no clear D. The CDR3 extends over 13 amino acids. Per germline, CDR1 SGHRS and CDR2 YFSETQ. Deletions cut 4 bases from V and 4 bases from J, with 11 bases between.